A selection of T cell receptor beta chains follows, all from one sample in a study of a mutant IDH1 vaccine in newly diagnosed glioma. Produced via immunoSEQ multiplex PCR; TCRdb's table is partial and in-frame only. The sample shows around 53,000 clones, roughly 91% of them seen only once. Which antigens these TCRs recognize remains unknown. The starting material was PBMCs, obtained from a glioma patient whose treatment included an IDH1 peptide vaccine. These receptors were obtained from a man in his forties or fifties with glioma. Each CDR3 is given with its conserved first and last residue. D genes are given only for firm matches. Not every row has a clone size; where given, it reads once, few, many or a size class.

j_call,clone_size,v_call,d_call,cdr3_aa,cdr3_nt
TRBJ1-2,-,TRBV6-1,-,CASSEQGTNYGYTF,TGTGCCAGCAGTGAGCAGGGAACTAACTATGGCTACACCTTC
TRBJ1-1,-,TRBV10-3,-,CAISEASREGTEAFF,TGTGCCATCAGTGAGGCGTCTAGGGAGGGCACTGAAGCTTTCTTT
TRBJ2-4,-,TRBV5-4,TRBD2,CASSSQRGGAKNIQYF,TGTGCCAGCAGCTCCCAACGGGGGGGAGCCAAAAACATTCAGTACTTC
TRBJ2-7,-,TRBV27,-,CASSESGEYEQYF,TGTGCCAGCTCCGAATCGGGAGAATACGAGCAGTACTTC
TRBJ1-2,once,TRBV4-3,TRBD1,CASSQDARGLRGYTF,TGCGCCAGCAGCCAAGATGCCAGGGGGCTACGAGGCTACACCTTC
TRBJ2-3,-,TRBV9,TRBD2,CASSTGLAGFSTDTQYF,TGTGCCAGCAGCACCGGACTAGCGGGGTTTAGCACAGATACGCAGTATTTT
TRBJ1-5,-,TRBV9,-,CASSLGPRQPQHF,TGTGCCAGCAGCCTCGGGCCTCGACAGCCCCAGCATTTT
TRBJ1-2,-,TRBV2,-,CASTTTAYGYTF,TGTGCCAGCACTACGACAGCCTATGGCTACACCTTC
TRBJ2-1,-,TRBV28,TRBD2,CASSSSGSSYNEQFF,TGTGCCAGCAGTTCCAGCGGGAGCTCCTACAATGAGCAGTTCTTC
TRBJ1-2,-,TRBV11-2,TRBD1,CASSYRGGYTF,TGTGCCAGCAGCTACAGGGGTGGCTACACCTTC
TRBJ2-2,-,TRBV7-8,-,CASSRAGRDGNTGELFF,TGTGCCAGCAGCCGGGCGGGACGTGACGGGAACACCGGGGAGCTGTTTTTT
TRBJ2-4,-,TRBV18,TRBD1,CASSPLALGTGFVKNIQYF,TGTGCCAGCTCACCACTTGCCCTCGGGACAGGGTTTGTCAAAAACATTCAGTACTTC
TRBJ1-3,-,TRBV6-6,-,CASSSLTSGNTIYF,TGTGCCAGCAGTTCTCTCACCTCTGGAAACACCATATATTTT